A selection of T cell receptor beta chains follows, all from one sample in a study of shared clonotypes between healthy human individuals. TCRdb's table, derived via immunoSEQ multiplex PCR, lists solely in-frame clones and lacks some. The sample includes 2 million to 2.5 million clones, 80% to 95% of them seen just once. Source material: naive CD4+ T cells from PBMCs. These receptors were collected from a man aged 18 to 35 in good health. Some clones in this sample may be carry-over from other donors' samples. CDR3s include the opening cysteine and the closing phenylalanine or tryptophan. Each record gives: D gene, J gene, V gene, clone size, CDR3 length, CDR3 protein, CDR3 DNA. D genes are given only for firm matches. Rows may omit the clone size; those that give it use once, few, many or a size class.

D: .
J: TRBJ1-1
V: TRBV25-1
size: .
length: 15
CDR3: CASQTPGAAPTEAFF
DNA: TGTGCCAGCCAAACGCCCGGGGCAGCCCCCACTGAAGCTTTCTTT

D: .
J: TRBJ1-2
V: TRBV28
size: .
length: 16
CDR3: CASSSPWGGGNYGYTF
DNA: TGTGCCAGCAGTTCCCCCTGGGGAGGGGGGAACTATGGCTACACCTTC

D: .
J: TRBJ1-5
V: TRBV6-5
size: few
length: 13
CDR3: CASSSRRSQPQHF
DNA: TGTGCCAGCAGTTCTCGTCGTTCTCAGCCCCAGCATTTT

D: .
J: TRBJ2-1
V: TRBV30
size: .
length: 14
CDR3: CAWSEGSSYNEQFF
DNA: TGTGCCTGGAGTGAAGGGAGCTCCTACAATGAGCAGTTCTTC

D: .
J: TRBJ2-5
V: TRBV6-1
size: once
length: 12
CDR3: CASSQQSETQYF
DNA: TGTGCCAGCAGTCAGCAGAGTGAGACCCAGTACTTC

D: .
J: TRBJ2-7
V: TRBV7-8
size: .
length: 13
CDR3: CASSISPIYEQYF
DNA: TGTGCCAGCAGTATTAGCCCCATCTACGAGCAGTACTTC

D: .
J: TRBJ2-3
V: TRBV5-1
size: .
length: 15
CDR3: CASRATVTSTDTQYF
DNA: TGCGCCAGCAGAGCCACGGTCACTAGCACAGATACGCAGTATTTT

D: TRBD2
J: TRBJ2-1
V: TRBV4-1
size: .
length: 16
CDR3: CASSRTQASGPDEQFF
DNA: TGCGCCAGCAGCCGAACACAGGCTAGCGGGCCTGATGAGCAGTTCTTC

D: .
J: TRBJ1-3
V: TRBV21-1
size: .
length: 17
CDR3: CASSTQSEEGAGNTIYF
DNA: TGTGCCAGCAGCACCCAATCGGAGGAAGGGGCTGGAAACACCATATATTTT

D: TRBD1
J: TRBJ2-7
V: TRBV28
size: once
length: 15
CDR3: CASSQQGASSYEQYF
DNA: TGTGCCAGCAGTCAACAGGGGGCCAGCTCCTACGAGCAGTACTTC

D: TRBD2
J: TRBJ2-2
V: TRBV5-4
size: .
length: 17
CDR3: CASSFPGPGRGTGELFF
DNA: TGTGCCAGCAGCTTCCCGGGGCCGGGGAGGGGAACCGGGGAGCTGTTTTTT

D: TRBD2
J: TRBJ2-2
V: TRBV5-1
size: once
length: 18
CDR3: CATTERLAGGANTGELFF
DNA: TGCGCCACCACGGAGCGACTAGCGGGAGGCGCGAACACCGGGGAGCTGTTTTTT

D: .
J: TRBJ1-3
V: TRBV5-1
size: .
length: 15
CDR3: CASSLGPGPGNTIYF
DNA: TGCGCCAGCAGCTTGGGACCGGGGCCTGGAAACACCATATATTTT

D: .
J: TRBJ2-2
V: TRBV7-2
size: .
length: 16
CDR3: CASSPRSYGNTGELFF
DNA: TGTGCCAGCAGCCCCAGGAGTTACGGGAACACCGGGGAGCTGTTTTTT

D: TRBD2
J: TRBJ2-1
V: TRBV27
size: .
length: 16
CDR3: CASSPLGLAGNNEQFF
DNA: TGTGCCAGCAGTCCCTTGGGGCTAGCGGGGAACAATGAGCAGTTCTTC

D: TRBD1
J: TRBJ1-1
V: TRBV18
size: .
length: 14
CDR3: CASSPRAGGTEAFF
DNA: TGTGCCAGCTCACCACGGGCAGGGGGGACTGAAGCTTTCTTT

D: TRBD1
J: TRBJ2-7
V: TRBV19
size: .
length: 15
CDR3: CASSNPGQGAYEQYF
DNA: TGTGCCAGTAGTAACCCTGGACAGGGGGCCTACGAGCAGTACTTC